These 8 T cell receptor beta chains share one sample of origin, sequenced in a study of cytomegalovirus exposure and HLA in healthy donors. 60 Vbeta and 13 Jbeta primers were used in PCR. TCRdb's copy holds only in-frame clones and misses some; the assay was immunoSEQ multiplex PCR. The table shows 200,000 or so clones, with roughly four fifths occurring only once. The sample was PBMCs. The receptor source for this set is a boy under 10 years old in good health and CMV-seronegative.

The chain links TRBV19 to TRBJ2-5; 9 nucleotides line up with TRBD1. CDR1 and CDR2 (germline): LNHDA, SQIVND (reference sequence). V dropped 4 bases and J dropped 0; count of bases not matched to a gene: 3. The CDR3 consists of 15 residues. This CDR3 reads CASSKQGANQETQYF. The CDR3 DNA is TGTGCCAGTAGTAAACAGGGGGCGAACCAAGAGACCCAGTACTTC.

J is TRBJ2-7 and V is TRBV5-5; 8 positions agree with TRBD2. After removal of 4 bases from V and 2 bases from J, the junction contained 5 bases not matched to a gene. Germline lookup yields CDR1 SGHKS and CDR2 YYEKEE (reference sequence). This CDR3 is built from 14 residues. The DNA for the CDR3 is TGTGCCAGCAGCCCACGGGGACTAGCCTACGAGCAGTACTTC. Translation: CASSPRGLAYEQYF.

This clone occurred a few times. V usage is TRBV19 and J usage is TRBJ1-3; 7 bases map to TRBD1. The CDR3 is made up of 13 amino acids. V dropped 10 bases and J dropped 4; count of bases not matched to a gene: 7. Germline CDR1 is LNHDA and CDR2 is SQIVND (reference sequence). CDR3 sequence: CATQDREGNTIYF. For the CDR3, the DNA is TGTGCCACCCAAGACAGGGAAGGAAACACCATATATTTT.

The chain employs TRBV19 and TRBJ2-1; TRBD1 matches at 8 bases. CDR3 length: 13 amino acids. Germline values: CDR1 LNHDA, CDR2 SQIVND (reference sequence). With 5 bases clipped from V and 8 bases from J, the junction kept 5 bases outside the gene matches. CDR3 sequence (DNA): TGTGCCAGTAGTGGGCAGGGGGCTTATGAGCAGTTCTTC. It is translated as CASSGQGAYEQFF.

The J gene is TRBJ1-3, the V gene TRBV7-2, with TRBD1 identical over 7 bases. CDR1 is SGHTA, CDR2 FQGNSA, per germline. CDR3 size: 15 residues. V shed 5 bases, J shed 7 bases, and the junction held 11 bases outside the gene matches. CDR3 bases: TGTGCCAGCAGCACGTCGACAGGGTTAGGGAACACCATATATTTT. As protein: CASSTSTGLGNTIYF.

This clone was observed a few times. CDR3 bases: TGTGCCAGCAGCTTAGGGTACGGGGACAGTATTCCCTCCTACAATGAGCAGTTCTTC. Translation: CASSLGYGDSIPSYNEQFF. V usage is TRBV7-9 and J usage is TRBJ2-1, with TRBD1 matching 7 bases. The CDR3 extends over 19 amino acids. V trimming: 1 base; J trimming: 0 bases; junction bases outside the gene matches: 12. Germline CDR1 SEHNR, CDR2 FQNEAQ (reference sequence).

The chain links TRBV19 to TRBJ2-3, with D tentatively TRBD1 (6 bases). The CDR3 runs 14 residues. Trimming stripped 6 bases from V and 3 bases from J, with 13 bases between. Germline V gene lookup returns CDR1 LNHDA and CDR2 SQIVND (reference sequence). Here the CDR3 DNA reads TGTGCCAGTAGCTCCCGGACAGTAACAGATACGCAGTATTTT. Its translation: CASSSRTVTDTQYF.

The gene calls are TRBV7-3 and TRBJ2-1; TRBD1 matches 7 bases. Per the germline V gene, CDR1 is SGHTA and CDR2 is FQGTGA. This CDR3 is built from 14 residues. Trimming removed 5 bases from V and 6 bases from J; junction bases left unmatched: 7. CDR3 region: CASSLRQGFNEQFF. DNA for the CDR3: TGTGCCAGCAGCCTACGACAGGGATTCAATGAGCAGTTCTTC.